These 27 T cell receptor beta chains originate from one sample sequenced in a study of T-cell memory formation after mild COVID-19. One entry per CDR3 protein results from TCRdb running MiXCR on the 5' RACE reads. The table shows about 190,000 distinct CDR3 sequences, with around 19% occurring only once. The sample comprised PBMCs or a T cell subset sorted from them (not recorded which). Receptor source: an adult woman who had mild COVID-19 (a few samples of this study predate the infection). Cell type and time point are not known.

In this sample, this clonotype turned up a few times. This chain joins TRBV5-5 and TRBJ1-1; D is unclear. The V gene lost 4 bases and the J gene lost 1 base, with 8 bases spanning the gap. Germline assignment: CDR1 SGHKS and CDR2 YYEKEE (reference sequence). The CDR3 consists of 13 residues. CDR3 protein: CASSVFGNTEAFF. CDR3 sequence (DNA): TGTGCCAGCAGCGTATTCGGGAACACTGAAGCTTTCTTT. The full variable domain, with the rest looked up from reference TRBV5-5 and TRBJ1-1, is DAGVTQSPTHLIKTRGQQVTLRCSPISGHKSVSWYQQVLGQGPQFIFQYYEKEERGRGNFPDRFSARQFPNYSSELNVNALLLGDSALYLCASSVFGNTEAFFGQGTRLTVV.

This clonotype appeared many times. CDR3 residues: CASSQGVLEQYF. Written as DNA, the CDR3 is TGTGCCAGCAGCCAGGGCGTTCTCGAGCAGTACTTC. This sequence joins TRBV7-3 and TRBJ2-7; D is perhaps TRBD1 (5 bases). Looked up from germline, CDR1 is SGHTA and CDR2 is FQGTGA. This CDR3 has 12 residues. V was cut by 5 bases and J by 6 bases, with 11 bases left in between.

The V call is TRBV5-4, the J call TRBJ2-7; TRBD1 is a possible D gene (5 bases). V was cut by 0 bases and J by 2 bases, with 12 bases left in between. This CDR3 has 15 residues. Germline assignment: CDR1 SGHNT and CDR2 YYREEE (reference sequence). The CDR3, as DNA: TGTGCCAGCAGCTTGGGGGGCAGGGAAACCTACGAGCAGTACTTC. It encodes CASSLGGRETYEQYF.

This clonotype was counted between two and nine times. The rearrangement uses TRBV18 and TRBJ1-1; no firm D call. Germline CDR1 is KGHSH and CDR2 is LQKENI. The CDR3 is made up of 14 amino acids. V lost 3 bases and J lost 1, with 9 bases in between. The CDR3 loop reads CASSPPDWNTEAFF. CDR3 coding DNA: TGTGCCAGCTCACCGCCGGACTGGAACACTGAAGCTTTCTTT.

This CDR3 reads CASSPLLGNNEQFF. The CDR3 coding sequence is TGTGCCAGCTCACCATTGTTAGGAAACAATGAGCAGTTCTTC. V is TRBV18 and J is TRBJ2-1; unclear D gene. Germline CDR1 reads KGHSH; CDR2 reads LQKENI. The CDR3 totals 14 residues. V was clipped by 2 bases and J by 5 bases, with 10 bases between them.

J is TRBJ1-1 and V is TRBV4-1; maybe TRBD1 (6 bases). CDR1 is MGHRA and CDR2 is YSYEKL in the germline V gene. V was shortened by 3 bases and J by 11 bases, with 13 bases between the two germline ends. This CDR3 spans 12 amino acids. The CDR3: CASSQPRGEAFF. CDR3 coding DNA: TGCGCCAGCAGCCAGCCCAGGGGAGAGGCTTTCTTT.

This clonotype appeared once. The germline gene is not matched at one end of the junction; a read error may be the cause. The V and J genes are TRBV5-1 and TRBJ2-1; no definite D call. Germline V gives CDR1 SGHRS, CDR2 YFSETQ. The CDR3 loop spans 13 amino acids. CDR3 in amino acids: CASSLELHNEQVF. CDR3 nucleotide sequence: TGCGCCAGCAGCTTGGAACTACACAATGAGCAGGTCTTC.

The V and J genes are TRBV6-4 and TRBJ1-1; D is undetermined. Trimming stripped 2 bases from V and 1 base from J, with 20 bases between. Germline V gene lookup returns CDR1 MRHNA and CDR2 SNTAGT. This CDR3 has 18 residues. The CDR3 region has the DNA TGTGCCAGCAGTGACCAGGTGTGGGGATTGAGGCAGAACACTGAAGCTTTCTTT. This gives the protein CASSDQVWGLRQNTEAFF.

This clonotype has a handful of counts. Here the CDR3 DNA reads TGTGCCACCAGCAGAGATTCCGGGGGGACCAAAAACATTCAGTACTTC. This gives the protein CATSRDSGGTKNIQYF. The gene calls are TRBV15 and TRBJ2-4, with 7 bases that match TRBD2. Germline V lookup: CDR1 LNHNV, CDR2 YYDKDF (reference sequence). The V gene end was trimmed by 0 bases and the J gene end by 2 bases; junction bases not matched to a gene: 4. This CDR3 has 16 amino acids. Using reference TRBV15 and TRBJ2-4 for the parts outside the CDR3, the full variable domain is DAMVIQNPRYQVTQFGKPVTLSCSQTLNHNVMYWYQQKSSQAPKLLFHYYDKDFNNEADTPDNFQSRRPNTSFCFLDIRSPGLGDTAMYLCATSRDSGGTKNIQYFGAGTRLSVL.

This sequence joins TRBV20-1 and TRBJ1-2; 9 bases match TRBD1. Germline CDR1 is DFQATT and CDR2 is SNEGSKA (reference sequence). The V segment lost 6 bases and the J segment 7 bases; nucleotides outside the gene matches: 6. The CDR3 is 12 amino acids. The CDR3 region is CSATGGRFGYTF. In DNA, the CDR3 is TGCAGTGCCACAGGGGGCAGGTTTGGCTACACCTTC.

This clonotype was found a few times. The chain couples TRBV29-1 to TRBJ2-2; D possibly matches TRBD1 or TRBD2 (5 bases each). V was trimmed by 0 bases and J by 6 bases, leaving 14 bases between them. Germline V gene data show CDR1 as SQVTM and CDR2 as ANQGSEA. This CDR3 is 15 amino acids long. CDR3 coding DNA: TGCAGCGTTGAAGACAGGGCCGAGGGAGCCGGGGAGCTGTTTTTT. Encoded protein: CSVEDRAEGAGELFF.

This clonotype was observed a few times. The rearrangement links TRBV12-3 or TRBV12-4 to TRBJ2-2; maybe TRBD1 (6 bases). V lost 5 bases, J lost 6 bases, and 16 bases lay in between. The CDR3 length is 15 residues. The CDR3 region is CASSRPDRRAGELFF. DNA of the CDR3: TGTGCCAGCAGTCGCCCCGACAGGCGGGCCGGGGAGCTGTTTTTT.

The chain joins TRBV24-1 to TRBJ2-1; 10 positions match TRBD2. The length of the CDR3 is 16 residues. J gave up 0 bases and V 4 bases, and 2 bases lay outside the gene matches. Looked up from germline, CDR1 is KGHDR and CDR2 is SFDVKD. The CDR3 protein is CATSEERGGSYNEQFF. CDR3 sequence (DNA): TGTGCCACCAGTGAAGAGCGGGGGGGCTCCTACAATGAGCAGTTCTTC.

V is TRBV3-1 and J is TRBJ1-1; D unresolved. Trimming took off 1 base at V and 7 bases at J, with 10 bases between the two ends. CDR1 and CDR2 (germline): LGHDT, YNNKEL (reference sequence). The CDR3 runs to 13 residues. The chain's CDR3 is CASSQGGRHEAFF. The CDR3 DNA sequence: TGTGCCAGCAGCCAAGGTGGTAGGCATGAAGCTTTCTTT.

The table lists this clonotype with a few counts. V gene TRBV20-1 combines with J gene TRBJ2-5; 8 bases align to TRBD2. This CDR3 spans 15 amino acids. The germline gives CDR1 DFQATT, CDR2 SNEGSKA (reference sequence). V lost 3 bases, J lost 4 bases, and 10 bases stayed unmatched. In DNA, the CDR3 is TGCAGTGCTAGTGGAGCGGGAGTGTTGGGAGAGACCCAGTACTTC. Its protein product is CSASGAGVLGETQYF.

The chain uses TRBV27 and TRBJ1-2; a possible D gene is TRBD1 (6 bases). CDR3 length: 15 amino acids. Trimming removed 5 bases at V and 1 base at J, with 14 bases between. Germline assignment: CDR1 MNHEY and CDR2 SMNVEV (reference sequence). As DNA, the CDR3 is TGTGCCAGCAGTCCCGGACAGAGAGGTAACTATGGCTACACCTTC. This translates into CASSPGQRGNYGYTF.

This clonotype showed up just a few times. The chain joins TRBV7-2 to TRBJ1-2; D unresolved. Germline assignment: CDR1 SGHTA and CDR2 FQGNSA. Trimming left V 4 bases short and J 6 bases short, with 12 bases between. This CDR3 has 13 amino acids. This CDR3 is CASSSLTDNGYTF. CDR3 sequence (DNA): TGTGCCAGCAGCTCCCTGACTGATAATGGCTACACCTTC. Drawing the rest from reference TRBV7-2 and TRBJ1-2, the complete variable domain is GAGVSQSPSNKVTEKGKDVELRCDPISGHTALYWYRQSLGQGLEFLIYFQGNSAPDKSGLPSDRFSAERTGGSVSTLTIQRTQQEDSAVYLCASSSLTDNGYTFGSGTRLTVV.

Only a few counts were recorded for this clonotype. V is TRBV7-2 and J is TRBJ1-1; D is undetermined. Germline values: CDR1 SGHTA, CDR2 FQGNSA. V lost 4 bases and J 6 bases, leaving 9 bases between the germline ends. This CDR3 spans 12 amino acids. The CDR3 coding sequence is TGTGCCAGCAGCTGGTCGTTGTCTGAAGCTTTCTTT. The encoded protein is CASSWSLSEAFF.

This clonotype was found a few times. The CDR3 sequence is CASSLIPGGTEAFF. The CDR3 coding sequence is TGCGCCAGCAGCTTGATTCCGGGGGGCACTGAAGCTTTCTTT. This sequence joins TRBV5-1 and TRBJ1-1; D is possibly TRBD1 (5 bases). This CDR3 region has 14 residues. Germline V gene sequence: CDR1 SGHRS, CDR2 YFSETQ. V dropped 1 base and J dropped 4 bases, with 11 bases sitting between them. The whole variable domain, filled in from reference TRBV5-1 and TRBJ1-1, reads KAGVTQTPRYLIKTRGQQVTLSCSPISGHRSVSWYQQTPGQGLQFLFEYFSETQRNKGNFPGRFSGRQFSNSRSEMNVSTLELGDSALYLCASSLIPGGTEAFFGQGTRLTVV.

The sample holds many counts of this clonotype. The V gene is TRBV7-8, the J gene TRBJ2-2, with D possibly being TRBD1 or TRBD2 (5 bases each). The ends were cut back, 5 bases at V and 1 base at J, with 14 bases in the middle. The V gene's germline CDR1 is SGHVS and CDR2 FQNEAQ. The CDR3 is 16 amino acids. The chain's CDR3 is CASSVGDARNTGELFF. The CDR3 DNA is TGTGCCAGCAGCGTAGGGGACGCAAGGAACACCGGGGAGCTGTTTTTT.

The V gene is TRBV29-1, the J gene TRBJ1-1; possible D gene TRBD1, 6 bases. The CDR3 spans 14 residues. Trimming removed 2 bases from V and 3 bases from J, with 13 bases in between. Germline V gene data show CDR1 as SQVTM and CDR2 as ANQGSEA. Here the CDR3 DNA reads TGCAGCGTTGAAAATCAGGGGACATACACTGAAGCTTTCTTT. Its translation is CSVENQGTYTEAFF.

A few counts support this clonotype. The rearrangement links TRBV18 to TRBJ2-1; 9 nucleotides match TRBD1. The CDR3 totals 14 residues. V lost 3 bases and J lost 8; bases outside the gene matches: 5. Germline values: CDR1 KGHSH, CDR2 LQKENI. The CDR3 nucleotides read TGTGCCAGCTCACCCGGACAGGGGATAGATGAGCAGTTCTTC. This gives the protein CASSPGQGIDEQFF.

This clonotype was counted between two and nine times. The gene calls are TRBV7-2 and TRBJ1-2; 8 bases align to TRBD1. Per the germline V gene, CDR1 is SGHTA and CDR2 is FQGNSA. V dropped 6 bases and J dropped 4; count of bases not matched to a gene: 7. The CDR3 loop spans 14 amino acids. CDR3 region: CASSSTGASYGYTF. The CDR3 DNA sequence: TGTGCCAGCAGTTCGACAGGGGCCAGCTATGGCTACACCTTC.

Only a few counts were recorded for this clonotype. The V and J genes are TRBV24-1 and TRBJ2-1; D possibly corresponds to TRBD2 (5 bases). V was clipped by 1 base and J by 12 bases, with 12 bases between them. Germline V gene data show CDR1 as KGHDR and CDR2 as SFDVKD. CDR3 length: 13 residues. This CDR3 reads CATSDFGVLGQFF. For the CDR3, the DNA is TGTGCCACCAGTGATTTCGGGGTTCTGGGGCAGTTCTTC.

The V call is TRBV29-1, the J call TRBJ1-1, with TRBD1 matching 7 bases. Germline V gives CDR1 SQVTM, CDR2 ANQGSEA. This CDR3 comprises 14 residues. Trimming cost V 4 bases and J 3 bases; bases outside gene matches: 8. The CDR3 DNA reads as TGCAGCGTTGTTTGGACAGGCCGATACACTGAAGCTTTCTTT. This sequence encodes CSVVWTGRYTEAFF.

This clonotype was detected a few times. V gene TRBV4-2 combines with J gene TRBJ2-7, with TRBD2 as a possible D gene (6 bases). This CDR3 contains 18 residues. V lost 1 base to trimming and J lost 3 bases, with 22 bases between them. Per the germline V gene, CDR1 is LGHNA and CDR2 is YNFKEQ. CDR3 bases: TGTGCCAGCAGCCAAGTGGCTATGACAGACGGGGGAAACTACGAGCAGTACTTC. Protein sequence: CASSQVAMTDGGNYEQYF.

The chain has TRBV6-5 and TRBJ2-2, with 14 bases that match TRBD2. This CDR3 has 17 amino acids. Germline CDR1 and CDR2: MNHEY and SVGAGI. The trim removed 7 bases at V and 6 bases at J, leaving 10 bases unmatched. The DNA of the CDR3 is TGTGCCAGCATCAAGAGGGGGACTAGCGGGAGTTCCGGGGAGCTGTTTTTT. Encoded protein: CASIKRGTSGSSGELFF.